Shown below are 20 T cell receptor beta chains from a single sample sequenced in a study of immune evolution from preneoplasia to lung adenocarcinoma. Clones were read by immunoSEQ multiplex PCR, and TCRdb kept only the in-frame ones, dropping some. The sample lists roughly 3,500 clones, around half occurring once. Material: FFPE normal lung tissue adjacent to the tumor. The receptors here all came from a person aged 45-65 years with lung adenocarcinoma.

CDR3 residues: CASSPGTEIGNSPLHF. For the CDR3, the DNA is TGCGCCAGCAGCCCCGGGACGGAGATTGGCAATTCACCCCTCCACTTT. The chain is built from TRBV5-1 and TRBJ1-6; tentatively, D is TRBD1 (5 bases). The CDR3 sequence is 16 residues long. The ends were cut back, 4 bases at V and 7 bases at J, with 18 bases in the middle. CDR1 is SGHRS and CDR2 is YFSETQ in the germline V gene.

The rearrangement uses TRBV11-2 and TRBJ2-2; 13 positions agree with TRBD2. The CDR3 contains 17 residues. Germline assignment: CDR1 SGHAT and CDR2 FQNNGV. V shed 2 bases, J shed 3 bases, and the junction held 3 bases outside the gene matches. Written as DNA, the CDR3 is TGTGCCAGCAGCTTAACTAGCGGGGGGGCTTACACCGGGGAGCTGTTTTTT. This encodes CASSLTSGGAYTGELFF.

The chain combines TRBV30 with TRBJ1-5; TRBD1 matches at 9 bases. The ends lost 1 base at V and 5 bases at J; junction bases unmatched: 0. The CDR3 extends over 13 amino acids. Germline V lookup: CDR1 GTSNPN, CDR2 SVGIG (reference sequence). CDR3 loop: CAWSGDRDQPQHF. DNA for the CDR3: TGTGCCTGGAGTGGGGACAGGGATCAGCCCCAGCATTTT.

V gene TRBV28 combines with J gene TRBJ2-7; D not resolved. Looked up from germline, CDR1 is MDHEN and CDR2 is SYDVKM. Trimming shortened V by 6 bases and J by 4 bases, and 4 bases separated the two germline ends. The CDR3 runs to 10 residues. The DNA for the CDR3 is TGTGCCAGCAGCCGTTACGAGCAGTACTTC. Translated: CASSRYEQYF. The whole variable domain, remainder taken from reference TRBV28 and TRBJ2-7, is DVKVTQSSRYLVKRTGEKVFLECVQDMDHENMFWYRQDPGLGLRLIYFSYDVKMKEKGDIPEGYSVSREKKERFSLILESASTNQTSMYLCASSRYEQYFGPGTRLTVT.

By share, this clone ranks as large. The V call is TRBV19, the J call TRBJ1-1, with 9 bases that match TRBD1. Germline assignment: CDR1 LNHDA and CDR2 SQIVND (reference sequence). Losses at the gene ends were 3 bases for V and 1 base for J; bases not matched to a gene: 3. The CDR3 totals 15 residues. CDR3 nucleotides: TGTGCCAGTAGTATTAAGGGACAGGGGAACACTGAAGCTTTCTTT. Protein sequence: CASSIKGQGNTEAFF.

The rearrangement links TRBV11-2 to TRBJ2-7; perhaps TRBD2 as D (5 bases). This CDR3 has 14 residues. Trimming pared 6 bases from V and 0 bases from J, leaving 12 bases between. Germline V gives CDR1 SGHAT, CDR2 FQNNGV. CDR3 in DNA: TGTGCCAGCAGTTACGGGATCCCCTCCTACGAGCAGTACTTC. Protein product: CASSYGIPSYEQYF.

J is TRBJ1-5 and V is TRBV18; D uncertain. Germline assignment: CDR1 KGHSH and CDR2 LQKENI. Trimming shortened V by 3 bases and J by 5 bases, and 8 bases separated the two germline ends. The CDR3 contains 13 residues. The CDR3 sequence: CASSPGKDQPQHF. As DNA, the CDR3 is TGTGCCAGCTCACCGGGAAAGGATCAGCCCCAGCATTTT.

The J gene is TRBJ1-5, the V gene TRBV28, with no clear D. CDR3 length equals 14 residues. Germline CDR1 is MDHEN and CDR2 is SYDVKM. V shed 5 bases and J shed 7 bases, with 15 bases lying between them. CDR3 coding DNA: TGTGCCAGCAGTCCGGTGCTTGGGAGACAGCCCCAGCATTTT. Amino acid sequence: CASSPVLGRQPQHF.

The chain joins TRBV19 to TRBJ2-5, with TRBD2 matching 9 bases. Per the germline V gene, CDR1 is LNHDA and CDR2 is SQIVND (reference sequence). The junction had 2 bases not matched to a gene; V was cut back by 7 bases and J by 2 bases. This CDR3 is 13 amino acids long. The DNA of the CDR3 is TGTGCCAGTACTCTAGCGGGGCAAGAGACCCAGTACTTC. As protein: CASTLAGQETQYF. The full variable domain, with the rest looked up from reference TRBV19 and TRBJ2-5, is DGGITQSPKYLFRKEGQNVTLSCEQNLNHDAMYWYRQDPGQGLRLIYYSQIVNDFQKGDIAEGYSVSREKKESFPLTVTSAQKNPTAFYLCASTLAGQETQYFGPGTRLLVL.

This clone has just a few counts. The rearrangement uses TRBV19 and TRBJ2-7; D possibly corresponds to TRBD2 (5 bases). CDR1 is LNHDA and CDR2 is SQIVND in the germline V gene (reference sequence). With 6 bases removed from V and 0 bases from J, the gap between germline ends came to 9 bases. The CDR3 extends over 13 amino acids. The DNA for the CDR3 is TGTGCCAGTAGAGTGGGGAGCTCCTACGAGCAGTACTTC. Its protein product is CASRVGSSYEQYF.

The table lists this clone with a few counts. The J gene is TRBJ2-3, the V gene TRBV18; D may correspond to TRBD1 or TRBD2 (5 bases each). The CDR3 length is 15 residues. CDR1 is KGHSH and CDR2 is LQKENI in the germline V gene. V lost 3 bases, J lost 5 bases, and 15 bases lay in between. CDR3 region: CASSPGHAGIDTQYF. The DNA of the CDR3 is TGTGCCAGCTCACCCGGACATGCCGGGATAGATACGCAGTATTTT.

The genes are TRBV19 and TRBJ1-5; D ambiguous. Trimming shortened V by 3 bases and J by 3 bases, and 18 bases separated the two germline ends. The CDR3 has 17 amino acids. Germline V lookup: CDR1 LNHDA, CDR2 SQIVND (reference sequence). CDR3 coding DNA: TGTGCCAGTAGTATGCCTTTGGGCCAATTTGACAATCAGCCCCAGCATTTT. Its protein product is CASSMPLGQFDNQPQHF.

By sample share, this clone is large. The gene calls are TRBV11-2 and TRBJ2-7; TRBD1 matches 9 bases. Trimming at V came to 4 bases and at J to 2 bases, leaving 6 bases not matched to a gene. Germline CDR1 is SGHAT and CDR2 is FQNNGV. This CDR3 spans 15 amino acids. This CDR3 is CASSSGTGRTYEQYF. The CDR3 DNA reads TGTGCCAGCAGCTCCGGGACAGGGAGAACCTACGAGCAGTACTTC.

The chain uses TRBV27 and TRBJ2-5, with D possibly TRBD1 on 6 matching bases. The germline V gene encodes CDR1 MNHEY and CDR2 SMNVEV (reference sequence). The V end lost 5 bases, the J end lost 2 bases, and 12 bases lay between the germline ends. The CDR3 is 14 amino acids. CDR3: CASSRTGWQETQYF. CDR3 DNA sequence: TGTGCCAGCAGTCGTACAGGGTGGCAAGAGACCCAGTACTTC.

V and J are TRBV29-1 and TRBJ2-2; D uncertain. Germline CDR1 is SQVTM and CDR2 is ANQGSEA. Between the trimmed V and J ends, which lost 7 bases and 6 bases, there was a span of 15 bases. The CDR3 spans 13 residues. This CDR3 is CSAESPKSGELFF. CDR3 DNA sequence: TGCAGCGCCGAATCCCCCAAGTCCGGGGAGCTGTTTTTT.

This clone has just a few counts. The chain joins TRBV4-1 to TRBJ2-7; 11 nucleotides agree with TRBD1. The V gene end was trimmed by 10 bases and the J gene end by 4 bases; junction bases not matched to a gene: 6. CDR1 is MGHRA and CDR2 is YSYEKL in the germline V gene. This CDR3 is built from 13 residues. The CDR3 DNA is TGCGCCACGGGGACAGGGGGGTTTTACGAGCAGTACTTC. Its protein product is CATGTGGFYEQYF.

The rearrangement uses TRBV4-1 and TRBJ2-7; 10 bases line up with TRBD2. V shed 5 bases and J 1 base; nucleotides not matched to a gene: 8. Germline V lookup: CDR1 MGHRA, CDR2 YSYEKL. The length of the CDR3 is 16 residues. CDR3 coding DNA: TGCGCCAGCAGCAATCACTGGACTAGCGGTTCCTACGAGCAGTACTTC. Translation gives CASSNHWTSGSYEQYF.

This clone was observed once. The chain has TRBV11-2 and TRBJ2-7; TRBD1 is a possible D gene (7 bases). V gave up 5 bases and J gave up 4 bases, with 15 bases separating them. This CDR3 has 14 amino acids. In germline, CDR1 is SGHAT, CDR2 FQNNGV. CDR3 sequence (DNA): TGTGCCAGCAGCCCACGACAGGGAGGTTACGAGCAGTACTTC. This codes for CASSPRQGGYEQYF.

This clone was seen only a few times. In DNA, the CDR3 is TGCGCCAGCAGCCAAGAACACGGAGACAATGAGCAGTTCTTC. This gives the protein CASSQEHGDNEQFF. The chain combines TRBV4-1 with TRBJ2-1; D gene uncertain. Germline V lookup: CDR1 MGHRA, CDR2 YSYEKL. The CDR3 loop spans 14 amino acids. Trimming removed 0 bases at V and 5 bases at J, with 8 bases between.

In its sample, this clone was seen a few times. The chain has TRBV2 and TRBJ2-7, with D possibly being TRBD1 (6 bases). Germline CDR1 is SNHLY and CDR2 is FYNNEI. CDR3 size: 12 residues. V was shortened by 10 bases and J by 5 bases, with 15 bases between the two germline ends. CDR3 DNA sequence: TGTGCCATTTCACAGGGATCTGACGAGCAGTACTTC. Translating it yields CAISQGSDEQYF.